Presented here are 19 T cell receptor beta chains from one specimen sequenced in a study of T cells in Graves' hyperthyroidism and ophthalmopathy. Authors of the study amplified TCR beta CDR3 regions from RNA transcripts. Initially, a first-round RT-PCR of the TCR CDR3 employed the HTBI primer set. One entry per CDR3 protein results from TCRdb running MiXCR on the multiplex PCR reads. In the table there are a few hundred thousand distinct CDR3 sequences, around 25% of which are singletons. The material sequenced was blood. The receptors shown here come from a man in his fifties with Graves' hyperthyroidism.

V and J are TRBV7-9 and TRBJ1-5; 8 bases are a match to TRBD1. The germline gives CDR1 SEHNR, CDR2 FQNEAQ (reference sequence). This CDR3 spans 15 amino acids. The junction had 8 bases not matched to a gene; V was cut back by 5 bases and J by 5 bases. CDR3 region: CASSNTGGYHQPQHF. The CDR3 DNA reads TGTGCCAGCAGCAATACAGGGGGGTATCATCAGCCCCAGCATTTT. Full variable domain (missing parts from reference TRBV7-9 and TRBJ1-5): DTGVSQNPRHKITKRGQNVTFRCDPISEHNRLYWYRQTLGQGPEFLTYFQNEAQLEKSRLLSDRFSAERPKGSFSTLEIQRTEQGDSAMYLCASSNTGGYHQPQHFGDGTRLSIL.

There are a few counts of this clonotype. This chain joins TRBV28 and TRBJ2-7; D call uncertain. V was clipped by 4 bases and J by 6 bases, with 10 bases between them. The CDR3 runs 12 residues. CDR1 is MDHEN, CDR2 SYDVKM, per germline. The CDR3 here is CASSSFLGEQYF. The CDR3 coding sequence is TGTGCCAGCAGTTCCTTCCTTGGCGAGCAGTACTTC.

This clonotype has ten or more counts. The chain is built from TRBV6-1 and TRBJ2-7, with unresolved D. CDR1 and CDR2 (germline): MNHNS, SASEGT. The CDR3 is made up of 16 amino acids. Trimming left V 0 bases short and J 1 base short, with 13 bases between. CDR3 residues: CASSEASIGVSYEQYF. DNA for the CDR3: TGTGCCAGCAGTGAAGCCTCCATCGGCGTTTCCTACGAGCAGTACTTC.

About this clonotype itself: This may come from a read error, since a much larger clone is one base off. The V gene is TRBV3-1, the J gene TRBJ2-5; 7 nucleotides agree with TRBD2. Germline V lookup: CDR1 LGHDT, CDR2 YNNKEL (reference sequence). The CDR3 has 15 residues. The CDR3 sequence: CAGSQGLADQETQYF. The DNA for the CDR3 is TGTGCCGGCAGCCAAGGGCTAGCGGACCAAGAGACCCAGTACTTC.

The chain combines TRBV10-1 with TRBJ2-7; 7 nucleotides align to TRBD1. Germline V gives CDR1 WNHNN, CDR2 SYGVQD (reference sequence). This CDR3 contains 12 residues. J was trimmed by 5 bases and V by 9 bases; bases with no gene match: 7. This CDR3 is CASPTGDNEQYF. As DNA, the CDR3 is TGCGCCAGTCCTACAGGGGACAACGAGCAGTACTTC.

This clonotype has a handful of counts. This chain joins TRBV27 and TRBJ2-7; 9 bases are shared with TRBD2. The CDR3 totals 19 residues. V shed 0 bases, J shed 4 bases, and the junction held 16 bases outside the gene matches. CDR1 MNHEY and CDR2 SMNVEV come from the germline V gene (reference sequence). CDR3 loop: CASSLSGRLADRRPYEQYF. Written as DNA, the CDR3 is TGTGCCAGCAGTTTATCGGGGAGACTAGCGGATAGAAGACCGTACGAGCAGTACTTC.

This clonotype was seen repeatedly, ten times or more. The chain links TRBV7-9 to TRBJ2-7, with TRBD1 matching over 9 bases. V dropped 0 bases and J dropped 4; count of bases not matched to a gene: 7. Germline loops: CDR1 SEHNR, CDR2 FQNEAQ (reference sequence). The CDR3 is 16 amino acids. In nucleotides, the CDR3 is TGTGCCAGCAGCTTAGCGCTTGGGGACAGGGAGTACGAGCAGTACTTC. This codes for CASSLALGDREYEQYF.

This clonotype was recorded many times. This rearrangement joins TRBV3-1 to TRBJ2-7; either TRBD1 or TRBD2 may supply D (7 bases each). CDR3 length: 12 residues. Germline lookup yields CDR1 LGHDT and CDR2 YNNKEL (reference sequence). With 4 bases removed from V and 6 bases from J, the gap between germline ends came to 10 bases. In DNA, the CDR3 is TGTGCCAGCAGCCCCAGGGGGGGCGAGCAGTACTTC. Translation gives CASSPRGGEQYF.

The rearrangement joins TRBV15 to TRBJ1-1; D is uncertain. The germline CDR1 and CDR2 sequences are LNHNV and YYDKDF (reference sequence). V lost 4 bases and J lost 2, with 8 bases in between. The CDR3 contains 13 residues. The CDR3 coding sequence is TGTGCCACCAGCACGCATGGTAACACTGAAGCTTTCTTT. It specifies CATSTHGNTEAFF. Combining the CDR3 with reference TRBV15 and TRBJ1-1 gives the whole variable domain DAMVIQNPRYQVTQFGKPVTLSCSQTLNHNVMYWYQQKSSQAPKLLFHYYDKDFNNEADTPDNFQSRRPNTSFCFLDIRSPGLGDTAMYLCATSTHGNTEAFFGQGTRLTVV.

This clonotype showed up many times. The genes are TRBV11-2 and TRBJ2-5, with 14 nucleotides matching TRBD2. CDR3 size: 17 residues. Germline trimming cut 5 bases from V and 5 bases from J; bases unmatched to any gene: 10. CDR1 SGHAT and CDR2 FQNNGV come from the germline V gene. The CDR3 is CASSPGTSGGVMETQYF. The CDR3 nucleotides read TGTGCCAGCAGCCCCGGGACTAGCGGGGGTGTCATGGAGACCCAGTACTTC. The full variable domain, completed using reference TRBV11-2 and TRBJ2-5, is EAGVAQSPRYKIIEKRQSVAFWCNPISGHATLYWYQQILGQGPKLLIQFQNNGVVDDSQLPKDRFSAERLKGVDSTLKIQPAKLEDSAVYLCASSPGTSGGVMETQYFGPGTRLLVL.

The chain couples TRBV5-1 to TRBJ1-2, with D maybe TRBD1 (5 bases). V lost 3 bases and J lost 8, with 20 bases in between. Germline V gene sequence: CDR1 SGHRS, CDR2 YFSETQ. This CDR3 is 15 amino acids long. The CDR3 region has the DNA TGCGCCAGCAGCTCGGGCGGAATGGGACTCCCCGGCTACACCTTC. It translates to CASSSGGMGLPGYTF.

The chain employs TRBV12-5 and TRBJ2-3; D remains ambiguous. Trimming took off 0 bases at V and 2 bases at J, with 3 bases between the two ends. CDR3 length: 13 residues. CDR1 LGHNT and CDR2 FRNRAP come from the germline V gene. CDR3: CASGLVATDTQYF. The DNA of the CDR3 is TGTGCTAGTGGTTTGGTCGCCACAGATACGCAGTATTTT.

This clonotype was found many times. This chain uses TRBV5-5 with TRBJ2-1, with TRBD2 matching 12 bases. The germline gives CDR1 SGHKS, CDR2 YYEKEE (reference sequence). The CDR3 has 18 residues. The V segment lost 0 bases and the J segment 6 bases; nucleotides outside the gene matches: 10. The CDR3 nucleotides are TGTGCCAGCAGCTTGGGTTTGGCTAGCGGGAGGGCTTTCAATGAGCAGTTCTTC. The encoded protein is CASSLGLASGRAFNEQFF.

This clonotype was seen at least ten times. This chain connects TRBV2 to TRBJ2-3; 10 bases match TRBD1. After removal of 8 bases from V and 5 bases from J, the junction contained 4 bases not matched to a gene. Germline V gene sequence: CDR1 SNHLY, CDR2 FYNNEI. The CDR3 spans 13 residues. Here the CDR3 DNA reads TGTGCCAGCGACAGGGGGCAGGGAGATACGCAGTATTTT. Residues: CASDRGQGDTQYF.

This clonotype was found a few times. This chain uses TRBV6-1 with TRBJ1-2; D not resolved. Germline V gene sequence: CDR1 MNHNS, CDR2 SASEGT. The V and J ends lost 4 bases and 2 bases respectively, with 8 bases between them. This CDR3 is 13 amino acids long. As DNA, the CDR3 is TGTGCCAGCAGTGCGGAGAGAAACTATGGCTACACCTTC. It is translated as CASSAERNYGYTF.

This clonotype was picked up one time. The V gene is TRBV6-1, the J gene TRBJ2-2, with no clear D. V shed 6 bases and J shed 7 bases, with 18 bases lying between them. The V gene's germline CDR1 is MNHNS and CDR2 SASEGT. This CDR3 spans 15 amino acids. The CDR3 loop is CASRRTPDLVGELFF. The CDR3 nucleotides are TGTGCCAGCAGACGGACCCCGGACCTGGTCGGGGAGCTGTTTTTT.

The chain is built from TRBV28 and TRBJ2-7, with TRBD1 matching 7 bases. The CDR3 totals 15 residues. Germline CDR1 is MDHEN and CDR2 is SYDVKM. The junction had 12 bases not matched to a gene; V was cut back by 5 bases and J by 5 bases. CDR3 residues: CASSTFSTGSHEQYF. The CDR3 bases are TGTGCCAGCAGTACCTTTTCGACAGGGTCCCACGAGCAGTACTTC.

There are a few counts of this clonotype. V gene TRBV29-1 combines with J gene TRBJ2-1, with 9 bases aligning to TRBD2. Germline V gene data show CDR1 as SQVTM and CDR2 as ANQGSEA. V gave up 0 bases and J gave up 1 base; unmatched junction bases: 10. The CDR3 runs 18 residues. DNA of the CDR3: TGCAGCGTTGAAGATGCGGGTAGCGGGAGAAGTTCCTACAATGAGCAGTTCTTC. Residues: CSVEDAGSGRSSYNEQFF.

This clonotype was counted ten times or more. This chain uses TRBV3-1 with TRBJ2-1; 10 bases map to TRBD1. The germline V gene has CDR1 LGHDT and CDR2 YNNKEL (reference sequence). The CDR3 consists of 16 residues. J was trimmed by 10 bases and V by 1 base; bases with no gene match: 10. CDR3 amino acids: CASSQGRQGAGAEQFF. CDR3 bases: TGTGCCAGCAGCCAAGGGCGACAGGGGGCCGGAGCGGAGCAGTTCTTC.